The clone carrying this TCR beta chain was counted only a few times. This CDR3 is 17 amino acids long. Germline CDR1 LNHDA, CDR2 SQIVND (reference sequence). Unmatched junction bases numbered 9, after V lost 4 bases and J lost 4 bases. The data were obtained in a study of blood T cell repertoires in COVID-19. Turning to the study itself: The origin of the acute and convalescent COVID-19 samples was the United States, Italy and Spain. Nucleic acid was either cDNA or gDNA, and it came from T cells, B-cell-depleted T cells, or PBMCs.

Using immunoSEQ multiplex PCR, the repertoire was profiled, and TCRdb retains in-frame clones only, with some absent. The sample shows under 250,000 clones, approximately 78% of them seen only once. It was during active infection that Seattle patients were enrolled and then longitudinally followed. This clonotype was sampled from a woman aged 70-85 years with COVID-19, enrolled during active disease. The V and J genes are TRBV19 and TRBJ2-5; 13 positions agree with TRBD2. The source material was peripheral blood. The CDR3 nucleotides read TGTGCCAGTAGTAAGCAGAAGGGACTAGCGGGACTAGAGACCCAGTACTTC. It yields the protein CASSKQKGLAGLETQYF.